Presented here are 8 T cell receptor beta chains from one specimen sequenced in a study of blood T cell repertoires in COVID-19. Assay: immunoSEQ multiplex PCR; the TCRdb copy retains only in-frame clones and omits some. Among approximately 280,000 clones listed, about four fifths were seen once. The sequenced material came from peripheral blood. The source of these receptors is a human donor with COVID-19, enrolled during active disease. The donor label of this sample is uncertain.

The chain has TRBV24-1 and TRBJ1-2; 9 bases are a match to TRBD1. Per germline, CDR1 KGHDR and CDR2 SFDVKD. The CDR3 is made up of 17 amino acids. Trimming removed 3 bases from V and 5 bases from J; junction bases left unmatched: 12. The chain's CDR3 is CATSDPTRGTGTYGYTF. Here the CDR3 DNA reads TGTGCCACCAGTGATCCAACCCGGGGGACAGGGACTTATGGCTACACCTTC.

V gene TRBV5-5 combines with J gene TRBJ2-7, with D perhaps TRBD1 (5 bases). The ends were cut back, 4 bases at V and 3 bases at J, with 14 bases in the middle. This CDR3 has 14 residues. Germline V gene lookup returns CDR1 SGHKS and CDR2 YYEKEE (reference sequence). The CDR3 coding sequence is TGTGCCAGCAGCCCTGGGGCAGGGATCTACGAGCAGTACTTC. This encodes CASSPGAGIYEQYF.

This clone appeared a single time. V is TRBV28 and J is TRBJ2-7; D is uncertain. Trimming removed 7 bases at V and 0 bases at J, with 16 bases between. CDR3 length equals 15 residues. Germline loops: CDR1 MDHEN, CDR2 SYDVKM. CDR3 in DNA: TGTGCCAGCAAAAAACGTGGCATCGTCTCCTACGAGCAGTACTTC. It is translated as CASKKRGIVSYEQYF.

This clone was seen a handful of times. The chain uses TRBV5-4 and TRBJ2-3; 9 nucleotides agree with TRBD2. CDR1 is SGHNT and CDR2 is YYREEE in the germline V gene (reference sequence). The CDR3 runs 15 residues. The junction had 7 bases not matched to a gene; V was cut back by 4 bases and J by 4 bases. The CDR3 coding sequence is TGTGCCAGCAGCCAAGGAGCGGGAGGTGCAGATACGCAGTATTTT. It yields the protein CASSQGAGGADTQYF.

This clone was recorded many times. The chain is built from TRBV5-1 and TRBJ1-2; TRBD1 matches 7 bases. The CDR3 loop spans 15 amino acids. Losses at the gene ends were 3 bases for V and 3 bases for J; bases not matched to a gene: 8. Germline V lookup: CDR1 SGHRS, CDR2 YFSETQ. The DNA for the CDR3 is TGCGCCAGCAGCTCCCCAACGACAGGGTACTATGGCTACACCTTC. It yields the protein CASSSPTTGYYGYTF.

V and J are TRBV9 and TRBJ2-1, with 10 positions matching TRBD2. The germline CDR1 and CDR2 sequences are SGDLS and YYNGEE. The trim removed 3 bases at V and 4 bases at J, leaving 4 bases unmatched. There are 15 residues in the CDR3. The CDR3: CASSEGLAEYNEQFF. CDR3 bases: TGTGCCAGCAGCGAAGGACTAGCGGAGTACAATGAGCAGTTCTTC.

The chain recombines TRBV5-1 with TRBJ1-1; D possibly corresponds to TRBD1 (6 bases). This CDR3 contains 13 residues. V lost 5 bases and J lost 4, with 12 bases in between. Germline V gene lookup returns CDR1 SGHRS and CDR2 YFSETQ. CDR3 DNA: TGCGCCAGCAGGTCAGGGGCGAGCACTGAAGCTTTCTTT. Translated, it gives CASRSGASTEAFF. The whole variable domain, remainder taken from reference TRBV5-1 and TRBJ1-1, is KAGVTQTPRYLIKTRGQQVTLSCSPISGHRSVSWYQQTPGQGLQFLFEYFSETQRNKGNFPGRFSGRQFSNSRSEMNVSTLELGDSALYLCASRSGASTEAFFGQGTRLTVV.

V gene TRBV5-5 combines with J gene TRBJ1-2, with D possibly TRBD1 on 5 matching bases. With 4 bases removed from V and 11 bases from J, the gap between germline ends came to 18 bases. CDR3 length: 13 amino acids. Germline V lookup: CDR1 SGHKS, CDR2 YYEKEE (reference sequence). The CDR3 here is CASSHPGHNLYTF. DNA of the CDR3: TGTGCCAGCAGCCATCCTGGACATAATCTTTACACCTTC.